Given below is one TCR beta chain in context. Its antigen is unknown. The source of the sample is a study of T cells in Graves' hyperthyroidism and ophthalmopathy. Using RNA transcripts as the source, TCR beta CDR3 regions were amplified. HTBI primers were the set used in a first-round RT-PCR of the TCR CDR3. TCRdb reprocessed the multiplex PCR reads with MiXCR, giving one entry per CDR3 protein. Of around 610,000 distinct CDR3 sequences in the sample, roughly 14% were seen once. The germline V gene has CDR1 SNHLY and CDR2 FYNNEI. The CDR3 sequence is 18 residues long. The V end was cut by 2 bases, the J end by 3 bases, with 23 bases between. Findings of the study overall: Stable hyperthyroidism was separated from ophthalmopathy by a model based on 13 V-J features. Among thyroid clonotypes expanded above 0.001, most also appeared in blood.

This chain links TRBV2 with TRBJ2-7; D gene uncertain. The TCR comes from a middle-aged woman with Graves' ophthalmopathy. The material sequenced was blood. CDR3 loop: CASSEYSSYQTFLYEQYF. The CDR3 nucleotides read TGTGCCAGCAGTGAATATAGTTCTTATCAGACTTTTCTCTACGAGCAGTACTTC.